The sequence of this T cell receptor beta chain was determined in a study of beta chain features in type 1 diabetes. Findings and caveats of the study: In these data, an HLA type influence on TCRB rearrangement remained unresolved. Shorter TCRB CDR3s, moderately but significantly so, marked every one of the four CD4+ subsets in Type 1 diabetes patients. More deletions and fewer insertions at VDJ junctions were seen in type 1 diabetes patients. Although PCR might favor shorter templates, it would do so equally in patients and controls.

This clone was seen only a few times. The antigen is undetermined. CDR3 length: 14 amino acids. V was clipped by 0 bases and J by 9 bases, with 13 bases between them. CDR1 is SGDLS and CDR2 is YYNGEE in the germline V gene. Reverse transcription of all isolated RNA meant that expressed TCRB transcripts were sequenced. Using immunoSEQ multiplex PCR, the repertoire was profiled, and TCRdb retains in-frame clones only, with some absent. The sample includes under 400,000 clones, around an eighth seen only once; the top ten take roughly 0.0097%. Over 95% purity was reached by all sorted populations. Sequenced: naive CD4+ T cells from blood. The origin of this receptor is a woman aged 18-29 years with type 1 diabetes. The genes are TRBV9 and TRBJ2-1; tentative D call: TRBD1 (5 bases). CDR3 in DNA: TGTGCCAGCAGCGTAGCTCCGACAGATGGTGAGCAGTTCTTC. It yields the protein CASSVAPTDGEQFF.